Each of the 5 T cell receptor beta chains below was sequenced from the same sample in a study of identical twins. MiXCR, applied by TCRdb to the 5' RACE reads, yields one record per CDR3 protein. The data show about 240,000 distinct CDR3 sequences, with about 10% seen just once and 9% to 10% held by the top ten. Material: memory T cells sorted from blood. The source is a man between 50 and 59 years old in good health.

This clonotype was recorded many times. J is TRBJ1-1 and V is TRBV9; a weak D match, TRBD1 (5 bases). The CDR3 length is 14 residues. Trimming removed 0 bases at V and 6 bases at J, with 12 bases between. Germline values: CDR1 SGDLS, CDR2 YYNGEE. CDR3 loop: CASSVERGRAEAFF. In nucleotides, the CDR3 is TGTGCCAGCAGCGTAGAGCGGGGGAGGGCTGAAGCTTTCTTT. The entire variable domain, with the rest obtained from reference TRBV9 and TRBJ1-1, is as follows: DSGVTQTPKHLITATGQRVTLRCSPRSGDLSVYWYQQSLDQGLQFLIQYYNGEERAKGNILERFSAQQFPDLHSELNLSSLELGDSALYFCASSVERGRAEAFFGQGTRLTVV.

This rearrangement joins TRBV20-1 to TRBJ2-1; a possible D gene is TRBD2 (7 bases). V was shortened by 2 bases and J by 5 bases, with 13 bases between the two germline ends. CDR3 length: 14 amino acids. Germline CDR1 reads DFQATT; CDR2 reads SNEGSKA (reference sequence). CDR3 DNA sequence: TGCAGTGCTAGAACAGCGGGACATAACAATGAGCAGTTCTTC. Protein sequence: CSARTAGHNNEQFF.

This clonotype was counted only a few times. The chain uses TRBV10-3 and TRBJ2-5, with 7 bases matching TRBD2. Germline V gene sequence: CDR1 ENHRY, CDR2 SYGVKD. Trimming took 0 bases from V and 1 from J; bases not matched to a gene: 8. The CDR3 consists of 17 residues. CDR3 sequence: CAISESGAGVAQETQYF. In DNA, the CDR3 is TGTGCCATCAGTGAGTCTGGGGCGGGAGTCGCCCAAGAGACCCAGTACTTC.

The rearrangement links TRBV28 to TRBJ1-2; 11 nucleotides match TRBD1. Germline CDR1 reads MDHEN; CDR2 reads SYDVKM. V was clipped by 10 bases and J by 4 bases; unmatched bases: 8. The CDR3 runs to 14 residues. The CDR3 here is CAISGQGVFYGYTF. The CDR3 DNA sequence: TGTGCCATATCGGGACAGGGGGTATTCTATGGCTACACCTTC.

This clonotype was recorded many times. The rearrangement uses TRBV20-1 and TRBJ2-6; 8 bases are a match to TRBD1. J was trimmed by 3 bases and V by 5 bases; bases with no gene match: 9. The CDR3 runs 16 residues. Looked up from germline, CDR1 is DFQATT and CDR2 is SNEGSKA (reference sequence). Here the CDR3 DNA reads TGCAGTGCTCTCGTCGGGACAGGAGATGGGGCCAACGTCCTGACTTTC. Encoded protein: CSALVGTGDGANVLTF.